The clone carrying this TCR beta chain was seen a handful of times. Possible read error: a much larger clone is one base away. The time point denotes: persistent/refractory GD, antithyroid drugs over 5 years with positive TRAb. The TCR library was prepared using RNA isolated from PBMCs. This CDR3 spans 14 amino acids. Losses at the gene ends were 5 bases for V and 10 bases for J; bases not matched to a gene: 9. This specimen comes from a study of regulatory T cells in long-lasting Graves disease. CDR3-region Arm-PCR and iRepertoire HTBI primers produced the TCR beta libraries. TCRdb passed the multiplex PCR reads through MiXCR, listing each CDR3 protein once. The table records 300,000 or so distinct CDR3 sequences, 15% to 20% of them present only once.

The material sequenced was peripheral blood mononuclear cells (PBMCs), taken when the disease was refractory, from a patient treated with antithyroid drugs. The V gene is TRBV12-3 or TRBV12-4, the J gene TRBJ1-4; TRBD1 matches 8 bases. The receptor was derived from a female donor with Graves disease. CDR3: CASSRTGIGGKLFF. CDR3 coding DNA: TGTGCCAGCAGTCGGACAGGGATAGGGGGAAAACTGTTTTTT.